This TCR beta chain was found in a study of blood T cell repertoires in COVID-19. Background on the study: The study drew acute and convalescent COVID-19 samples from the United States, Italy and Spain. T cells, B-cell-depleted T cells, or PBMCs supplied cDNA or gDNA.

After removal of 3 bases from V and 4 bases from J, the junction contained 15 bases not matched to a gene. Germline CDR1 reads MDHEN; CDR2 reads SYDVKM. The CDR3 runs 18 residues. Original processing notes: Estimates of nucleated cell counts were drawn from the amplification of reference gene primers. This table comes from immunoSEQ multiplex PCR, and its TCRdb copy is limited to in-frame clones, with some not included. V, J and clone size reflect that table, while D and trimming were determined from the DNA. The table shows tens of thousands of clones, with around 84% occurring only once. Material: peripheral blood. The chain employs TRBV28 and TRBJ1-2, with 9 bases that match TRBD1. This TCR was recovered from a woman of 80 years or more in a cohort sampled during active or convalescent COVID-19. The CDR3 protein is CASSFRSNQDRGGYGYTF. The CDR3 nucleotides read TGTGCCAGCAGTTTCCGGTCAAATCAGGACAGGGGCGGCTATGGCTACACCTTC.